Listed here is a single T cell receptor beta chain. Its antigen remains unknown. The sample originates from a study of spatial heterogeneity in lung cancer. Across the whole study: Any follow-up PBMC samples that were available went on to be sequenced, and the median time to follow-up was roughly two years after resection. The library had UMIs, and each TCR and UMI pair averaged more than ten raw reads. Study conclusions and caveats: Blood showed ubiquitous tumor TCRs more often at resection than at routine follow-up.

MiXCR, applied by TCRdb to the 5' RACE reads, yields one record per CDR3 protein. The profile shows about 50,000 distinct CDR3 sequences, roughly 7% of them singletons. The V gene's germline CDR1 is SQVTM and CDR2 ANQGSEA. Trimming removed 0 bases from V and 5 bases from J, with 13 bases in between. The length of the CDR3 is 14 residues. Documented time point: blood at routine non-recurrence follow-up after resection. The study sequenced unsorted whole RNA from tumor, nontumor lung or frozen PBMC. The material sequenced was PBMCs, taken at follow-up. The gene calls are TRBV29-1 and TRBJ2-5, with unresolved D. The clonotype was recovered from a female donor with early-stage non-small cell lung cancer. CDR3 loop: CSVEDPWASETQYF. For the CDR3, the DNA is TGCAGCGTTGAAGATCCGTGGGCTAGTGAGACCCAGTACTTC. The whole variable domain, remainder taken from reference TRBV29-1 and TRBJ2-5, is SAVISQKPSRDICQRGTSLTIQCQVDSQVTMMFWYRQQPGQSLTLIATANQGSEATYESGFVIDKFPISRPNLTFSTLTVSNMSPEDSSIYLCSVEDPWASETQYFGPGTRLLVL.